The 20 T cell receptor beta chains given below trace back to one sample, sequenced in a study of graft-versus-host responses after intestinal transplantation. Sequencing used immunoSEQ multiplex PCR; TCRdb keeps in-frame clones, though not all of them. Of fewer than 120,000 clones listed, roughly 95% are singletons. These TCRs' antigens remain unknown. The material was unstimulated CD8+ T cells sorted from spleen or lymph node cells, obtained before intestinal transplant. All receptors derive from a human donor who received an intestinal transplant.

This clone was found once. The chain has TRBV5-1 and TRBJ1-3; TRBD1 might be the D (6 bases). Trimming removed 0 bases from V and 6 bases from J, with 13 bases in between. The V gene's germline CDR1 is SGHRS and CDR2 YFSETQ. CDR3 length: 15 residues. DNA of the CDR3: TGCGCCAGCAGCTTGGAGTGGGGGCAGCAAAACACCATATATTTT. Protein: CASSLEWGQQNTIYF.

DNA for the CDR3: TGTGCCACCAGGGACAGGGGGGTGAAGTTCTTC. This sequence encodes CATRDRGVKFF. The gene calls are TRBV15 and TRBJ2-1; TRBD1 aligns across 10 bases. The V gene's germline CDR1 is LNHNV and CDR2 YYDKDF (reference sequence). V dropped 6 bases and J dropped 14; count of bases not matched to a gene: 4. The CDR3 has 11 amino acids.

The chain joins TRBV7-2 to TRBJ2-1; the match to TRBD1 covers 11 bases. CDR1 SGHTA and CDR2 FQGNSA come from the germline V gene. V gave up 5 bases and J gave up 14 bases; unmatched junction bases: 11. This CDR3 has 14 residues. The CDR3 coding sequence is TGTGCCAGCAGCCATCCCGCTCGGGACAGGGGGAAGTTCTTC. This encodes CASSHPARDRGKFF.

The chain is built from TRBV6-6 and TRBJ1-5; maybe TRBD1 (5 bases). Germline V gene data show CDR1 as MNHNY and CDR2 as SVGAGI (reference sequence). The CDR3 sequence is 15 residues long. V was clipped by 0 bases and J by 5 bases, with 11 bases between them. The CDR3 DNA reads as TGTGCCAGCAGTTACTCGAGGGACGTAGATCAGCCCCAGCATTTT. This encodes CASSYSRDVDQPQHF.

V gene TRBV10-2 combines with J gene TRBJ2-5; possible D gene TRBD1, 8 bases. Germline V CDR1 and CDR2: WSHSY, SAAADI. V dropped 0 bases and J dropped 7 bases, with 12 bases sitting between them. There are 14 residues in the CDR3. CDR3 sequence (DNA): TGCGCCAGCAGTGAGTCAAACAGGGGGGGGACCCAGTACTTC. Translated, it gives CASSESNRGGTQYF.

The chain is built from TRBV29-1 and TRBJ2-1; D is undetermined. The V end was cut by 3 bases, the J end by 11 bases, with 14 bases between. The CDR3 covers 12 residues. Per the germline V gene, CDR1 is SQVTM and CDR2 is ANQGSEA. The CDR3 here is CSVDPTAEKQFF. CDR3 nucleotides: TGCAGCGTTGACCCCACTGCGGAAAAGCAGTTCTTC.

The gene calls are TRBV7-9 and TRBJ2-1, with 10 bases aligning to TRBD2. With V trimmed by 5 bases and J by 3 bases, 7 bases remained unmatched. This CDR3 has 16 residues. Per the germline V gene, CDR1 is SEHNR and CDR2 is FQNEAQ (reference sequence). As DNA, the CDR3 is TGTGCCAGCAGCAGAACCGGGACTAGCGACTACAATGAGCAGTTCTTC. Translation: CASSRTGTSDYNEQFF.

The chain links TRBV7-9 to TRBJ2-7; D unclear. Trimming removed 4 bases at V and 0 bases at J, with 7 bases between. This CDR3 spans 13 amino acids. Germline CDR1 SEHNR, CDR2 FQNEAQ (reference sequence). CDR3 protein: CASSYPSSYEQYF. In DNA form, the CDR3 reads TGTGCCAGCAGCTACCCCAGCTCCTACGAGCAGTACTTC.

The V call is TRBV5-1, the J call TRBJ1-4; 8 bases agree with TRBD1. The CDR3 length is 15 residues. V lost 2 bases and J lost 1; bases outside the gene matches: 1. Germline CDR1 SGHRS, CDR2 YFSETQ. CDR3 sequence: CASSFGQGTNEKLFF. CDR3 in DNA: TGCGCCAGCAGCTTCGGACAGGGAACTAATGAAAAACTGTTTTTT. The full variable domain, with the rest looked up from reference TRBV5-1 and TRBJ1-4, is KAGVTQTPRYLIKTRGQQVTLSCSPISGHRSVSWYQQTPGQGLQFLFEYFSETQRNKGNFPGRFSGRQFSNSRSEMNVSTLELGDSALYLCASSFGQGTNEKLFFGSGTQLSVL.

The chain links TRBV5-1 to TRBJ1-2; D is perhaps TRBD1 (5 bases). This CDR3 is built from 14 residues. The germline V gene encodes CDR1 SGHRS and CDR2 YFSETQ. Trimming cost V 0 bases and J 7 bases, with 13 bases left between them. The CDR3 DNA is TGCGCCAGCAGCTTGGCCTTTGGGACGACTGGCTACACCTTC. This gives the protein CASSLAFGTTGYTF.

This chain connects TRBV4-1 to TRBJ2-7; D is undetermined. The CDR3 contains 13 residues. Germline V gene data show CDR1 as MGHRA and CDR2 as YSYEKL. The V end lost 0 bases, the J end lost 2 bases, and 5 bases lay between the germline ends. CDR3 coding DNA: TGCGCCAGCAGCCAAGAGCCAGCCTACGAGCAGTACTTC. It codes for CASSQEPAYEQYF.

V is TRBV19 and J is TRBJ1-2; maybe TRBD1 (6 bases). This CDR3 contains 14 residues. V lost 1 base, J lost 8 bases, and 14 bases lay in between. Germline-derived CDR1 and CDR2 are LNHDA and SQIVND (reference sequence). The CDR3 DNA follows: TGTGCCAGTAGTATAGGAACAGGGCTGTTGGGCTACACCTTC. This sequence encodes CASSIGTGLLGYTF.

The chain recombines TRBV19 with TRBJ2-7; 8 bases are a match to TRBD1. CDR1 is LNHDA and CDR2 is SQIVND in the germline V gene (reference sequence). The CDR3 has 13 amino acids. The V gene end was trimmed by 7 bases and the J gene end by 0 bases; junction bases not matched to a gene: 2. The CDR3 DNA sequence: TGTGCCAGTACAACAGGGGGCTCCTACGAGCAGTACTTC. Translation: CASTTGGSYEQYF.

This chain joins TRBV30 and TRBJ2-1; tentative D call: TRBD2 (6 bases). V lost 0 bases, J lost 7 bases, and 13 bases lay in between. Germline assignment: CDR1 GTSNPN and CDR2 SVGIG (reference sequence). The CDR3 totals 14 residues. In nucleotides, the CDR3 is TGTGCCTGGAGTGTACACGGGAGTGGGAATGAGCAGTTCTTC. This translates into CAWSVHGSGNEQFF.

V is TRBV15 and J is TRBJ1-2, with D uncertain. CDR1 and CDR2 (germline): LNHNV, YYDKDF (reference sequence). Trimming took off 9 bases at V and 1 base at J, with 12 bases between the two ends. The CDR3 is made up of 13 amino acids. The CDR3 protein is CATSGSHNYGYTF. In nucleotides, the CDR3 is TGTGCCACATCGGGATCTCATAACTATGGCTACACCTTC.

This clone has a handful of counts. The CDR3 reads CAISGTVALGQYF. The CDR3 DNA sequence: TGTGCCATCAGTGGGACTGTCGCCTTAGGGCAGTACTTC. V and J are TRBV10-3 and TRBJ2-7, with D perhaps TRBD2 (5 bases). Trimming removed 4 bases from V and 9 bases from J, with 16 bases in between. The CDR3 is 13 residues long. CDR1 is ENHRY, CDR2 SYGVKD, per germline.

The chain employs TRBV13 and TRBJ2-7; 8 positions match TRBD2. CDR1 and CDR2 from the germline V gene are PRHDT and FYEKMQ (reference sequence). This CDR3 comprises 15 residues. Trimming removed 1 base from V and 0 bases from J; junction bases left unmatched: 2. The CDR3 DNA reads TGTGCCAGCAGCTTAGCGGGAGGGATCTCCTACGAGCAGTACTTC. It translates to CASSLAGGISYEQYF.

The CDR3 loop is CASSLAGDTQYF. The DNA of the CDR3 is TGTGCCAGCAGCTTGGCCGGAGATACGCAGTATTTT. This sequence joins TRBV5-4 and TRBJ2-3; D uncertain. This CDR3 is 12 amino acids long. Germline CDR1 reads SGHNT; CDR2 reads YYREEE (reference sequence). V lost 0 bases to trimming and J lost 5 bases, with 4 bases between them.

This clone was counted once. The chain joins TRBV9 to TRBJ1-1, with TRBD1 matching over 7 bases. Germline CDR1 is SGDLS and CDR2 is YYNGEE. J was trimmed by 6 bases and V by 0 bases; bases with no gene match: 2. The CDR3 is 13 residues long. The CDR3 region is CASSVVQGAEAFF. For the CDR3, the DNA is TGTGCCAGCAGCGTAGTGCAGGGGGCTGAAGCTTTCTTT.

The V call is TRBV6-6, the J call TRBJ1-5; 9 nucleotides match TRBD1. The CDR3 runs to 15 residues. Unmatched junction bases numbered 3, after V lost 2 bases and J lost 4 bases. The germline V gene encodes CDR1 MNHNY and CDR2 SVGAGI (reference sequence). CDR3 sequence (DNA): TGTGCCAGCAGTTACCCGGGACAGGGTAATCAGCCCCAGCATTTT. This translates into CASSYPGQGNQPQHF.